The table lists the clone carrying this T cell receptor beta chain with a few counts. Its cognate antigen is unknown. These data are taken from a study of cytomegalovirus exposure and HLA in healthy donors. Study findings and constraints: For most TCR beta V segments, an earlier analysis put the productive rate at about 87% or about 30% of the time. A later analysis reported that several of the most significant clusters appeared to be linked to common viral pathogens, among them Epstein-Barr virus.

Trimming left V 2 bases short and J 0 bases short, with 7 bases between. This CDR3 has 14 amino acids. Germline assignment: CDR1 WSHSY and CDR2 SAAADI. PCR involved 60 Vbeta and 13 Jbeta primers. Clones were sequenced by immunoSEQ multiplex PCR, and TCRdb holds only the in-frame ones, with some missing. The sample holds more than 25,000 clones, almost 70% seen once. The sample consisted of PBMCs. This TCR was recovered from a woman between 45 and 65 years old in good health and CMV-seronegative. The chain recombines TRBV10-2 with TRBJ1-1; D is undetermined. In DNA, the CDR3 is TGCGCCAGCAGTGAGCCGGGTTTGAACACTGAAGCTTTCTTT. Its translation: CASSEPGLNTEAFF.